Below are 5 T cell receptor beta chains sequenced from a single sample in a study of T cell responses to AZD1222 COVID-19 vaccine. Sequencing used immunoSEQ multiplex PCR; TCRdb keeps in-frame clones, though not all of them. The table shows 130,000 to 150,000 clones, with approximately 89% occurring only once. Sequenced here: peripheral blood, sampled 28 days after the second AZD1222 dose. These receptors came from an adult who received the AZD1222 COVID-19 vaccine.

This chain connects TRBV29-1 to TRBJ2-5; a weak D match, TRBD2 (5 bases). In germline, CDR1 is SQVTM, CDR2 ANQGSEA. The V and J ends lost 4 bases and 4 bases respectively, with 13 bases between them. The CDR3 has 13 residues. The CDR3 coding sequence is TGCAGCGTTGGACTTAGCGTCCGAGAGACCCAGTACTTC. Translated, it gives CSVGLSVRETQYF.

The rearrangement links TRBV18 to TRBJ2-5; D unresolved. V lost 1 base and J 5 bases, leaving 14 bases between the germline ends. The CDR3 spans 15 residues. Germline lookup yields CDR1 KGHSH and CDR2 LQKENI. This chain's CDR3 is CASSPRLVERETQYF. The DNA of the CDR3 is TGTGCCAGCTCACCACGGCTAGTGGAGAGGGAGACCCAGTACTTC. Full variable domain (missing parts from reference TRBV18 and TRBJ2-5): NAGVMQNPRHLVRRRGQEARLRCSPMKGHSHVYWYRQLPEEGLKFMVYLQKENIIDESGMPKERFSAEFPKEGPSILRIQQVVRGDSAAYFCASSPRLVERETQYFGPGTRLLVL.

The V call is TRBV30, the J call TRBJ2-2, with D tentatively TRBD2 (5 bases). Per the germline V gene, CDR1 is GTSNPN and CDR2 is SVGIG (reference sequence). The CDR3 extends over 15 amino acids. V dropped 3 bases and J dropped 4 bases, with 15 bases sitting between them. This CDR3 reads CAWRTRGSGTGELFF. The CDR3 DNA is TGTGCCTGGAGGACCCGGGGATCGGGCACCGGGGAGCTGTTTTTT.

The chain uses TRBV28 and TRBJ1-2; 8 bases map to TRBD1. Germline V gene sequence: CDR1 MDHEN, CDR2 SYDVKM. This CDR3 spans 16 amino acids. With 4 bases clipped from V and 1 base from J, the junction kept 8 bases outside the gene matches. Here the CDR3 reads CASSSRGTGGNYGYTF. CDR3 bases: TGTGCCAGCAGTTCGCGGGGGACAGGCGGTAACTATGGCTACACCTTC.

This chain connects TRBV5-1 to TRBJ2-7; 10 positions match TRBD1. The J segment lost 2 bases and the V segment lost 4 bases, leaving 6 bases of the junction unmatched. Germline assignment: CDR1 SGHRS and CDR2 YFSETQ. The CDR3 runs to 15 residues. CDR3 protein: CASSITGTGAYEQYF. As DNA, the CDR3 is TGCGCCAGCAGCATTACCGGGACAGGGGCCTACGAGCAGTACTTC.